The present T cell receptor (beta chain) was sequenced within a study of brain T cells in children with intractable seizures. Noted time point: blood from clinic visit 5 months post-surgery; TSC patient then seizure free. Surgery cases with the highest brain T cell transcript signatures were chosen for sequencing. Before surgery, patients took at least one anti-epileptic drug. This clone was counted a single time. Its antigen is not identified. The table came from immunoSEQ multiplex PCR; TCRdb's copy has only in-frame clones and leaves some out. The table includes 340,000 or so clones, over 90% detected once. Study-wide findings and caveats: Viral specificity was inferred only from CDR3 similarity; HCMV serostatus was unknown. Pre- and post-surgery blood differed in depth, so pre-surgery absences may be undersampling.

The CDR3 is 13 residues long. Germline CDR1 GTSNPN, CDR2 SVGIG (reference sequence). V was trimmed by 3 bases and J by 4 bases, leaving 10 bases between them. Sequencing was performed on peripheral blood, taken less than 6 months after surgery. This chain uses TRBV30 with TRBJ1-3; D unresolved. This receptor was taken from a boy less than two years old with tuberous sclerosis and intractable seizures. In DNA, the CDR3 is TGTGCCTGGAGACCCCCGGCGGGAAACACCATATATTTT. Residues: CAWRPPAGNTIYF. The whole variable domain, remainder taken from reference TRBV30 and TRBJ1-3, is SQTIHQWPATLVQPVGSPLSLECTVEGTSNPNLYWYRQAAGRGLQLLFYSVGIGQISSEVPQNLSASRPQDRQFILSSKKLLLSDSGFYLCAWRPPAGNTIYFGEGSWLTVV.